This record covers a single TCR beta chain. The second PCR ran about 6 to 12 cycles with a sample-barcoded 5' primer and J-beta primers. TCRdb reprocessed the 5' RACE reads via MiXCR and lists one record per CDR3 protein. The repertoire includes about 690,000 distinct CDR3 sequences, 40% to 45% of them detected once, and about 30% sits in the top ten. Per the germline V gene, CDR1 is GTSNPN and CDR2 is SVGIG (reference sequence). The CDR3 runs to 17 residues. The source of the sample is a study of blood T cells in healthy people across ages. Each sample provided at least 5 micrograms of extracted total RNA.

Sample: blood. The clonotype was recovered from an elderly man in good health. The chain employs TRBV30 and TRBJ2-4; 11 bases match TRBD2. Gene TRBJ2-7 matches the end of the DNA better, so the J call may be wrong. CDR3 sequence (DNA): TGTGCCTGGAGTGAGATCTTAATAGCGGGAGGGAAATACGAGCAGTACTTC. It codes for CAWSEILIAGGKYEQYF.